These T cell receptor beta chains were read from a single sample in a study of regulatory T cells in long-lasting Graves disease. Each CDR3 protein gets one entry after TCRdb re-called the multiplex PCR reads with MiXCR. The sample contains 400,000 to 550,000 distinct CDR3 sequences, roughly 17% of which appear only once. The same data also went into a second study, on T cells in Graves' hyperthyroidism and ophthalmopathy.

Sample: peripheral blood mononuclear cells (PBMCs), taken at new diagnosis, from a patient treated with antithyroid drugs. The receptor set was obtained from a woman younger than 45 with Graves disease. The conserved cysteine and the conserved F or W are not part of the CDR3 here. D genes are given only for firm matches.

v_call: TRBV3-1
j_call: TRBJ1-1
d_call: TRBD1
cdr3_aa: ASSPGQGARNTEAF

v_call: TRBV7-2
j_call: TRBJ2-7
d_call: TRBD1
cdr3_aa: ASSLALRQGIGYEQY

v_call: TRBV30
j_call: TRBJ2-1
d_call: TRBD2
cdr3_aa: AWSDASGSSYNEQF

v_call: TRBV2
j_call: TRBJ2-3
d_call: -
cdr3_aa: ASSERIGDTQY

v_call: TRBV4-3
j_call: TRBJ1-4
d_call: -
cdr3_aa: ASSPAGLGNEKLF

v_call: TRBV7-8
j_call: TRBJ2-1
d_call: -
cdr3_aa: ASSLTLSSYNEQF

v_call: TRBV30
j_call: TRBJ2-7
d_call: -
cdr3_aa: AWSIRYEQY

v_call: TRBV9
j_call: TRBJ2-2
d_call: -
cdr3_aa: ASSEPLGDANTGELF

v_call: TRBV9
j_call: TRBJ1-4
d_call: -
cdr3_aa: ASSGGQISTNEKLF

v_call: TRBV5-1
j_call: TRBJ2-7
d_call: -
cdr3_aa: ASSFGSGPTYEQY

v_call: TRBV28
j_call: TRBJ2-2
d_call: -
cdr3_aa: ASSLWSGELF

v_call: TRBV6-2/TRBV6-3
j_call: TRBJ2-3
d_call: -
cdr3_aa: ATPTDTQY

v_call: TRBV6-1
j_call: TRBJ2-1
d_call: TRBD2
cdr3_aa: ASSVGTSGRAWNEQS

v_call: TRBV7-8
j_call: TRBJ2-1
d_call: -
cdr3_aa: ASSLGFLVWNEQF

v_call: TRBV18
j_call: TRBJ2-3
d_call: -
cdr3_aa: ASSPTEPTDTQY

v_call: TRBV30
j_call: TRBJ2-5
d_call: -
cdr3_aa: AWSGAGQETQY

v_call: TRBV6-1
j_call: TRBJ2-2
d_call: TRBD2
cdr3_aa: ASAVGWREYSTGELF

v_call: TRBV6-1
j_call: TRBJ2-7
d_call: TRBD2
cdr3_aa: ASSQGLQSYEQY

v_call: TRBV28
j_call: TRBJ2-1
d_call: -
cdr3_aa: ASSMGDNEQF

v_call: TRBV27
j_call: TRBJ1-1
d_call: -
cdr3_aa: ASSSPAGRKRHTEAF

v_call: TRBV6-1
j_call: TRBJ2-7
d_call: -
cdr3_aa: ASTYGGSRAYEQY

v_call: TRBV5-1
j_call: TRBJ2-6
d_call: -
cdr3_aa: ASSPGRQLSGANVLT

v_call: TRBV5-1
j_call: TRBJ1-1
d_call: -
cdr3_aa: ASGLRGGGTEAF

v_call: TRBV11-2
j_call: TRBJ2-2
d_call: -
cdr3_aa: ASTPGHLLSRPDTGELF

v_call: TRBV5-6
j_call: TRBJ2-7
d_call: -
cdr3_aa: ASSPDRDGSYEQY

v_call: TRBV5-6
j_call: TRBJ1-2
d_call: TRBD1
cdr3_aa: ASSPDRGRLHYGYT

v_call: TRBV4-1
j_call: TRBJ2-1
d_call: TRBD1
cdr3_aa: ASSQGGPTGRQF

v_call: TRBV27
j_call: TRBJ2-3
d_call: TRBD2
cdr3_aa: ASSSPSGNTDTQY

v_call: TRBV27
j_call: TRBJ1-5
d_call: -
cdr3_aa: ASSLARNQPQH